This TCR beta chain emerged from a study of T cell changes during pregnancy in multiple sclerosis. Profiling relied on immunoSEQ multiplex PCR, and the TCRdb table lists in-frame clones only, not all of them. There are about 18,000 clones in the sample; 80% to 90% occur only once, and 13% lies in the top ten. The germline CDR1 and CDR2 sequences are DFQATT and SNEGSKA (reference sequence). The CDR3 length is 10 residues. V was pared by 7 bases and J by 8 bases, with 11 bases between. The source was CD8+ T cells from peripheral blood mononuclear cells, collected in the third trimester of pregnancy. This sequence originates from a female donor in good health, enrolled as a control in a pregnancy study. The genes are TRBV20-1 and TRBJ1-2; the D gene is possibly TRBD1 (6 bases). CDR3 residues: CSVDSEGYTF. The CDR3 DNA reads TGCAGTGTGGACAGTGAGGGCTACACCTTC.